Listed here are 19 T cell receptor beta chains from one sample, sequenced in a study of blood T cell repertoires in COVID-19. Sequencing was performed with immunoSEQ multiplex PCR; in TCRdb, only in-frame clones are kept and a portion is missing. The sample has over 150,000 clones; approximately 80% are singletons. The specimen sequenced was peripheral blood. Source of these receptors: a woman aged 55-69 years with COVID-19, enrolled during active disease.

Details on this clone: Other DNA sequences in the same sample also yield this CDR3. The gene calls are TRBV14 and TRBJ2-7; 10 bases match TRBD1. The CDR3 has 14 residues. Germline loops: CDR1 SGHDN, CDR2 FVKESK. J was trimmed by 3 bases and V by 2 bases; bases with no gene match: 1. CDR3 nucleotide sequence: TGTGCCAGCAGCCAATGGACAGGGGGCTACGAGCAGTACGTC. Encoded protein: CASSQWTGGYEQYV.

The chain couples TRBV11-2 to TRBJ2-6, with a weak D call TRBD1 (6 bases). This CDR3 comprises 18 residues. With 5 bases removed from V and 3 bases from J, the gap between germline ends came to 20 bases. Looked up from germline, CDR1 is SGHAT and CDR2 is FQNNGV. For the CDR3, the DNA is TGTGCCAGCAGCCCCCGGGACACGAAGCGTAGTGGGGCCAACGTCCTGACTTTC. Its protein is CASSPRDTKRSGANVLTF.

The chain couples TRBV6-5 to TRBJ1-5; no clear D. CDR1 and CDR2 (germline): MNHEY, SVGAGI. The CDR3 has 13 residues. V lost 4 bases and J 5 bases, leaving 9 bases between the germline ends. CDR3 bases: TGTGCCAGCAGTTCCAGTGGCCATCAGCCCCAGCATTTT. Its translation: CASSSSGHQPQHF.

Remarks on this clone: Other DNA sequences of this sample code for an identical CDR3. The chain is built from TRBV19 and TRBJ1-2; 11 bases align to TRBD1. Per germline, CDR1 LNHDA and CDR2 SQIVND (reference sequence). The trim removed 5 bases at V and 2 bases at J, leaving 7 bases unmatched. The CDR3 extends over 16 amino acids. The DNA of the CDR3 is TGTGCCAGTAGTCCTCCCCGGGACAGGGGGAACTATGGCTACACCTTC. Its translation is CASSPPRDRGNYGYTF. Looking up the rest from reference TRBV19 and TRBJ1-2 gives the full variable domain: DGGITQSPKYLFRKEGQNVTLSCEQNLNHDAMYWYRQDPGQGLRLIYYSQIVNDFQKGDIAEGYSVSREKKESFPLTVTSAQKNPTAFYLCASSPPRDRGNYGYTFGSGTRLTVV.

The chain recombines TRBV30 with TRBJ2-3; 8 bases align to TRBD2. The CDR3 has 16 amino acids. V was clipped by 1 base and J by 4 bases; unmatched bases: 10. Germline-derived CDR1 and CDR2 are GTSNPN and SVGIG (reference sequence). Written as DNA, the CDR3 is TGTGCCTGGAGTGCGCCCTCCGGGACTAGATCAGATACGCAGTATTTT. This sequence encodes CAWSAPSGTRSDTQYF.

With respect to this clone: The junction does not match germline at one end; this may be a read error. The chain joins TRBV18 to TRBJ2-1; D perhaps matches TRBD1 (6 bases). CDR3 length: 15 residues. Germline V CDR1 and CDR2: KGHSH, LQKENI. The CDR3 region has the DNA TGTGCCAGCTCGCCACTGAGGACAGAGGTCAATGAGCAGTTCTTC. Residues: CASSPLRTEVNEQFF.

This clone was recorded only once. This chain connects TRBV2 to TRBJ2-7; TRBD2 agrees at 10 bases. Per the germline V gene, CDR1 is SNHLY and CDR2 is FYNNEI. This CDR3 has 17 amino acids. The V and J ends lost 7 bases and 2 bases, in that order; junction bases with no gene match: 14. CDR3 DNA sequence: TGTGCCAGCAAACCACCTCCAACTAGCGGGGCTACCTACGAGCAGTACTTC. Its translation is CASKPPPTSGATYEQYF.

In DNA, the CDR3 is TGTGCCATCAGGGAGGACTCGTACAATGAGCAGTTCTTC. It specifies CAIREDSYNEQFF. The rearrangement links TRBV10-3 to TRBJ2-1, with D tentatively TRBD2 (5 bases). Trimming shortened V by 6 bases and J by 4 bases, and 10 bases separated the two germline ends. Looked up from germline, CDR1 is ENHRY and CDR2 is SYGVKD. The CDR3 has 13 residues.

This chain links TRBV11-2 with TRBJ2-2; TRBD2 matches at 7 bases. With 5 bases clipped from V and 4 bases from J, the junction kept 10 bases outside the gene matches. CDR1 SGHAT and CDR2 FQNNGV come from the germline V gene. This CDR3 is built from 16 residues. This CDR3 is CASSVGKRGPTGELFF. The CDR3 DNA sequence: TGTGCCAGCAGCGTCGGAAAGCGGGGACCCACCGGGGAGCTGTTTTTT.

The rearrangement uses TRBV19 and TRBJ2-1, with TRBD1 as a possible D gene (6 bases). This CDR3 spans 14 amino acids. Germline assignment: CDR1 LNHDA and CDR2 SQIVND (reference sequence). The V end lost 8 bases, the J end lost 8 bases, and 19 bases lay between the germline ends. The CDR3 nucleotides read TGTGCCAGTGGCGACCAGGGGACAAATCATGAGCAGTTCTTC. It encodes CASGDQGTNHEQFF.

The rearrangement joins TRBV4-2 to TRBJ2-1; D gene uncertain. CDR3 length: 15 residues. Germline CDR1 and CDR2: LGHNA and YNFKEQ. V lost 4 bases to trimming and J lost 4 bases, with 14 bases between them. CDR3 nucleotides: TGTGCCAGCAGCCCCCTTAGCACCTTTTACAATGAGCAGTTCTTC. It codes for CASSPLSTFYNEQFF.

V and J are TRBV5-1 and TRBJ1-1; D not resolved. Germline V CDR1 and CDR2: SGHRS, YFSETQ. The CDR3 length is 16 residues. V lost 4 bases to trimming and J lost 1 base, with 17 bases between them. The CDR3 reads CASSLPGVAGNTEAFF. The CDR3 DNA follows: TGCGCCAGCAGCCTACCAGGTGTGGCAGGGAACACTGAAGCTTTCTTT.

This rearrangement joins TRBV19 to TRBJ2-1; 9 bases agree with TRBD1. CDR1 is LNHDA and CDR2 is SQIVND in the germline V gene (reference sequence). The CDR3 runs to 13 residues. V gave up 6 bases and J gave up 7 bases; unmatched junction bases: 4. The CDR3 bases are TGTGCCAGTAGAAACAGGGGGCCGAATGAGCAGTTCTTC. Amino acid sequence: CASRNRGPNEQFF.

The V and J genes are TRBV19 and TRBJ2-1; 11 positions match TRBD2. Unmatched junction bases numbered 5, after V lost 3 bases and J lost 7 bases. The CDR3 totals 15 residues. Germline assignment: CDR1 LNHDA and CDR2 SQIVND (reference sequence). The CDR3 sequence is CASSITSGGRNEQFF. CDR3 DNA sequence: TGTGCCAGTAGTATCACTAGCGGGGGCCGTAATGAGCAGTTCTTC.

The chain couples TRBV15 to TRBJ1-1; no firm D call. CDR1 LNHNV and CDR2 YYDKDF come from the germline V gene (reference sequence). The ends were cut back, 1 base at V and 2 bases at J, with 5 bases in the middle. This CDR3 spans 13 amino acids. This chain's CDR3 is CATSRAVNTEAFF. The CDR3 bases are TGTGCCACCAGCAGAGCAGTCAACACTGAAGCTTTCTTT.

V and J are TRBV7-2 and TRBJ1-4; D remains ambiguous. The CDR3 runs 17 residues. CDR1 is SGHTA and CDR2 is FQGNSA in the germline V gene. The V end lost 5 bases, the J end lost 7 bases, and 23 bases lay between the germline ends. The DNA of the CDR3 is TGTGCCAGCAGCCCCCCTGGCCTATCTTCCCGGGTTGAAAAACTGTTTTTT. Its translation is CASSPPGLSSRVEKLFF.

This clone occurred once. This sequence joins TRBV7-9 and TRBJ1-4; 7 bases are shared with TRBD1. The CDR3 has 13 amino acids. V lost 5 bases, J lost 6 bases, and 3 bases stayed unmatched. Germline assignment: CDR1 SEHNR and CDR2 FQNEAQ (reference sequence). The CDR3 loop is CASSLRGDEKLFF. The CDR3 bases are TGTGCCAGCAGCCTCAGGGGGGATGAAAAACTGTTTTTT.

The genes are TRBV7-8 and TRBJ1-1; D is unclear. The length of the CDR3 is 15 residues. The V gene lost 2 bases and the J gene lost 1 base, with 11 bases spanning the gap. CDR1 SGHVS and CDR2 FQNEAQ come from the germline V gene. In DNA form, the CDR3 reads TGTGCCAGCAGCTTATCTCTAGCAAGGAACACTGAAGCTTTCTTT. As protein: CASSLSLARNTEAFF.

The rearrangement uses TRBV5-1 and TRBJ1-6; maybe TRBD1 (5 bases). The length of the CDR3 is 13 residues. Germline V gene data show CDR1 as SGHRS and CDR2 as YFSETQ. The V end was cut by 4 bases, the J end by 14 bases, with 16 bases between. The CDR3 DNA is TGCGCCAGCAGCGTTGGGGGGGGGACGACCCTCCACTTT. Protein: CASSVGGGTTLHF. Supplemented by reference TRBV5-1 and TRBJ1-6, the full variable domain reads KAGVTQTPRYLIKTRGQQVTLSCSPISGHRSVSWYQQTPGQGLQFLFEYFSETQRNKGNFPGRFSGRQFSNSRSEMNVSTLELGDSALYLCASSVGGGTTLHFGNGTRLTVT.